This T cell receptor (beta chain) was documented in a study of T cells in localized non-small cell lung cancer. Overall study results and limits: Adjacent lung was found to contain a median approximately 60 of the top 100 tumor clones. Tumor showed lower T cell clonality than uninvolved adjacent lung, where it was highest.

On this clone itself: Its antigen is as yet unknown.

Germline lookup yields CDR1 MNHEY and CDR2 SMNVEV (reference sequence). CDR3 length: 16 residues. V was cut by 6 bases and J by 1 base, with 13 bases left in between. Some clones are missing from TCRdb's copy, which holds only in-frame ones; the method was immunoSEQ multiplex PCR. The sample has roughly 25,000 clones, roughly nine tenths seen once; the top ten hold roughly 2.8%. The genes are TRBV27 and TRBJ2-6; tentatively, D is TRBD1 (6 bases). The input for sequencing was peripheral blood, taken before any cancer treatment. The TCR sequence derives from a woman between 35 and 70 years old with stage I lung adenocarcinoma. In nucleotides, the CDR3 is TGTGCCAGCAGCGACCTACAGGGATCTGGGGCCAACGTCCTGACTTTC. Protein product: CASSDLQGSGANVLTF.